The 25 T cell receptor beta chains below all came from one sample that was sequenced in a study of identifying expanded T cells in peripheral blood. Here immunoSEQ multiplex PCR was the method, and the copy in TCRdb shows in-frame clones only, minus some. The table shows roughly 92,000 clones, with about 88% occurring only once. The sample was blood. These receptors all come from a person aged 18 to 70 in good health.

This clone was picked up a small number of times. The chain carries TRBV7-9 and TRBJ2-7; possibly TRBD2 for D (5 bases). Germline lookup yields CDR1 SEHNR and CDR2 FQNEAQ (reference sequence). V was pared by 5 bases and J by 7 bases, with 12 bases between. The CDR3 has 12 residues. The CDR3 loop is CASSPQSGEQYF. In nucleotides, the CDR3 is TGTGCCAGCAGCCCCCAGTCGGGGGAGCAGTACTTC.

The rearrangement links TRBV7-2 to TRBJ2-2; no definite D call. This CDR3 is 18 amino acids long. Germline V gene sequence: CDR1 SGHTA, CDR2 FQGNSA. V lost 6 bases and J lost 0, with 20 bases in between. CDR3 in amino acids: CASSRQASKNANTGELFF. CDR3 DNA: TGTGCCAGCAGTCGACAAGCTTCTAAAAACGCGAACACCGGGGAGCTGTTTTTT. The full variable domain, in which reference TRBV7-2 and TRBJ2-2 provide the parts outside the CDR3, is GAGVSQSPSNKVTEKGKDVELRCDPISGHTALYWYRQSLGQGLEFLIYFQGNSAPDKSGLPSDRFSAERTGGSVSTLTIQRTQQEDSAVYLCASSRQASKNANTGELFFGEGSRLTVL.

The genes are TRBV29-1 and TRBJ1-1; 8 nucleotides line up with TRBD1. Germline trimming cut 4 bases from V and 6 bases from J; bases unmatched to any gene: 7. The V gene's germline CDR1 is SQVTM and CDR2 ANQGSEA. The CDR3 totals 13 residues. CDR3: CSVGMLQGAEAFF. Here the CDR3 DNA reads TGCAGCGTTGGGATGTTACAGGGGGCTGAAGCTTTCTTT.

The J gene is TRBJ1-2, the V gene TRBV27; D perhaps matches TRBD1 (6 bases). The germline V gene encodes CDR1 MNHEY and CDR2 SMNVEV (reference sequence). Trimming removed 5 bases at V and 4 bases at J, with 14 bases between. This CDR3 has 14 amino acids. The CDR3 region is CASSKNRVSYGYTF. The CDR3 coding sequence is TGTGCCAGCAGTAAGAACAGGGTTTCCTATGGCTACACCTTC.

The V and J genes are TRBV7-2 and TRBJ2-5; D is possibly TRBD2 (6 bases). V gave up 5 bases and J gave up 6 bases, with 16 bases separating them. Per the germline V gene, CDR1 is SGHTA and CDR2 is FQGNSA. The CDR3 totals 14 residues. CDR3 nucleotides: TGTGCCAGCAGCCCTTCCTCTAGCGTACAGACCCAGTACTTC. Encoded protein: CASSPSSSVQTQYF.

This chain's CDR3 is CAISESAGGKETQYF. CDR3 in DNA: TGTGCCATCAGTGAGTCGGCAGGGGGGAAAGAGACCCAGTACTTC. The genes are TRBV10-3 and TRBJ2-5; TRBD1 might be the D (7 bases). CDR3 size: 15 residues. The V and J ends lost 0 bases and 3 bases respectively, with 11 bases between them. Germline CDR1 ENHRY, CDR2 SYGVKD.

V is TRBV7-2 and J is TRBJ2-4; 9 bases match TRBD1. The CDR3 is 17 residues long. Germline CDR1 reads SGHTA; CDR2 reads FQGNSA. The ends lost 5 bases at V and 3 bases at J; junction bases unmatched: 11. The CDR3 spells CASSPPQGASIKNIQYF. Written as DNA, the CDR3 is TGTGCCAGCAGCCCTCCACAGGGGGCGTCAATCAAAAACATTCAGTACTTC.

The chain recombines TRBV7-2 with TRBJ1-2, with 12 bases lining up with TRBD1. Germline loops: CDR1 SGHTA, CDR2 FQGNSA. The CDR3 contains 15 residues. The V and J ends lost 5 bases and 2 bases, in that order; junction bases with no gene match: 3. The DNA for the CDR3 is TGTGCCAGCAGCCCGGGACAGGGGGCGAACTATGGCTACACCTTC. Its translation: CASSPGQGANYGYTF.

V and J are TRBV19 and TRBJ1-2; D is possibly TRBD1 (6 bases). Trimming left V 4 bases short and J 4 bases short, with 10 bases between. Germline lookup yields CDR1 LNHDA and CDR2 SQIVND (reference sequence). This CDR3 contains 13 residues. The CDR3 nucleotides read TGTGCCAGTAGTAGGGACATTCTCTATGGCTACACCTTC. This translates into CASSRDILYGYTF. The whole variable domain, filled in from reference TRBV19 and TRBJ1-2, reads DGGITQSPKYLFRKEGQNVTLSCEQNLNHDAMYWYRQDPGQGLRLIYYSQIVNDFQKGDIAEGYSVSREKKESFPLTVTSAQKNPTAFYLCASSRDILYGYTFGSGTRLTVV.

The V and J genes are TRBV9 and TRBJ1-6; 8 bases match TRBD1. V lost 4 bases to trimming and J lost 6 bases; unmatched junction nucleotides: 6. Germline V gene data show CDR1 as SGDLS and CDR2 as YYNGEE. The CDR3 contains 15 residues. This CDR3 is CASSPGQGGNSPLHF. In DNA, the CDR3 is TGTGCCAGCAGCCCAGGACAGGGAGGTAATTCACCCCTCCACTTT.

The chain joins TRBV6-5 to TRBJ1-5; D not resolved. Germline V gene lookup returns CDR1 MNHEY and CDR2 SVGAGI. This CDR3 comprises 16 residues. The V end was cut by 0 bases, the J end by 0 bases, with 9 bases between. The CDR3, as DNA: TGTGCCAGCAGTTACTCTCCACCCTATAGCAATCAGCCCCAGCATTTT. It codes for CASSYSPPYSNQPQHF.

This clone was observed once. V and J are TRBV7-2 and TRBJ1-1, with a weak D call TRBD1 (5 bases). V was shortened by 8 bases and J by 4 bases, with 14 bases between the two germline ends. This CDR3 region has 13 residues. The V gene's germline CDR1 is SGHTA and CDR2 FQGNSA. CDR3 residues: CASGAWSVTEAFF. The DNA for the CDR3 is TGTGCCAGCGGGGCCTGGTCAGTCACTGAAGCTTTCTTT.

The CDR3 loop is CASSPPGGDEQYF. CDR3 in DNA: TGTGCCAGCAGCCCCCCAGGGGGGGACGAGCAGTACTTC. This rearrangement joins TRBV7-2 to TRBJ2-7, with D perhaps assigned TRBD1 or TRBD2 (7 bases each). The V gene's germline CDR1 is SGHTA and CDR2 FQGNSA. The length of the CDR3 is 13 residues. V lost 5 bases and J lost 5, with 13 bases in between.

This chain joins TRBV5-1 and TRBJ1-2, with TRBD1 identical over 7 bases. After removal of 2 bases from V and 7 bases from J, the junction contained 8 bases not matched to a gene. The germline V gene encodes CDR1 SGHRS and CDR2 YFSETQ. CDR3 length: 14 amino acids. The CDR3 nucleotides read TGCGCCAGCAGCTTTGGGGCCGAGGGGGCTGGCTACACCTTC. This codes for CASSFGAEGAGYTF.

V is TRBV19 and J is TRBJ2-1; 12 bases agree with TRBD2. Unmatched junction bases numbered 4, after V lost 4 bases and J lost 6 bases. There are 15 residues in the CDR3. CDR1 LNHDA and CDR2 SQIVND come from the germline V gene (reference sequence). CDR3 sequence: CASSTSGGARNEQFF. As DNA, the CDR3 is TGTGCCAGTAGTACTAGCGGGGGGGCCCGCAATGAGCAGTTCTTC.

This sequence joins TRBV28 and TRBJ1-4; a weak D match, TRBD1 (5 bases). The germline CDR1 and CDR2 sequences are MDHEN and SYDVKM. The CDR3 runs to 13 residues. The V end was cut by 4 bases, the J end by 5 bases, with 8 bases between. Here the CDR3 reads CASSSGSNEKLFF. CDR3 DNA: TGTGCCAGCAGTTCAGGGTCAAATGAAAAACTGTTTTTT.

The rearrangement links TRBV28 to TRBJ2-7, with TRBD1 matching 7 bases. J gave up 2 bases and V 4 bases, and 14 bases lay outside the gene matches. Germline-derived CDR1 and CDR2 are MDHEN and SYDVKM. CDR3 length: 17 amino acids. The CDR3 nucleotides are TGTGCCAGCAGTTCGTCACAGGGGTCGGGTAATCCCTACGAGCAGTACTTC. This gives the protein CASSSSQGSGNPYEQYF. The entire variable domain, with the rest obtained from reference TRBV28 and TRBJ2-7, is as follows: DVKVTQSSRYLVKRTGEKVFLECVQDMDHENMFWYRQDPGLGLRLIYFSYDVKMKEKGDIPEGYSVSREKKERFSLILESASTNQTSMYLCASSSSQGSGNPYEQYFGPGTRLTVT.

The chain couples TRBV5-8 to TRBJ1-1; the D is unclear. Trimming pared 1 base from V and 2 bases from J, leaving 18 bases between. CDR1 SGHTS and CDR2 YDEGEE come from the germline V gene. The CDR3 sequence is 17 residues long. In DNA, the CDR3 is TGTGCCAGCAGCTTGTTGTTTCGGGCGGATTACAACACTGAAGCTTTCTTT. It codes for CASSLLFRADYNTEAFF.

The gene calls are TRBV14 and TRBJ2-5; 7 bases fit TRBD1. The length of the CDR3 is 17 residues. CDR1 is SGHDN, CDR2 FVKESK, per germline. V lost 2 bases, J lost 2 bases, and 11 bases stayed unmatched. Here the CDR3 reads CASSQSSDRYLQETQYF. Written as DNA, the CDR3 is TGTGCCAGCAGCCAATCTTCGGACAGGTACCTTCAAGAGACCCAGTACTTC.

The chain combines TRBV7-9 with TRBJ2-3; 7 bases agree with TRBD2. CDR1 SEHNR and CDR2 FQNEAQ come from the germline V gene (reference sequence). V was pared by 3 bases and J by 3 bases, with 3 bases of the junction left unmatched. This CDR3 comprises 14 residues. The CDR3 sequence: CASSFVRGTDTQYF. The CDR3 DNA is TGTGCCAGCAGCTTCGTGCGGGGGACAGATACGCAGTATTTT. Based on the CDR3 plus reference TRBV7-9 and TRBJ2-3, the full variable domain is DTGVSQNPRHKITKRGQNVTFRCDPISEHNRLYWYRQTLGQGPEFLTYFQNEAQLEKSRLLSDRFSAERPKGSFSTLEIQRTEQGDSAMYLCASSFVRGTDTQYFGPGTRLTVL.

The chain joins TRBV2 to TRBJ2-5; 7 bases map to TRBD2. The CDR3 spans 15 residues. J was trimmed by 4 bases and V by 11 bases; bases with no gene match: 16. Per germline, CDR1 SNHLY and CDR2 FYNNEI. In nucleotides, the CDR3 is TGTGCCTCCCAGCCCGGGGGGATTAAGGGAGAGACCCAGTACTTC. It encodes CASQPGGIKGETQYF. The variable domain in full, completed from reference TRBV2 and TRBJ2-5, reads EPEVTQTPSHQVTQMGQEVILRCVPISNHLYFYWYRQILGQKVEFLVSFYNNEISEKSEIFDDQFSVERPDGSNFTLKIRSTKLEDSAMYFCASQPGGIKGETQYFGPGTRLLVL.

The chain has TRBV20-1 and TRBJ1-2; no definite D call. Germline V CDR1 and CDR2: DFQATT, SNEGSKA (reference sequence). There are 10 residues in the CDR3. Trimming took off 6 bases at V and 3 bases at J, with 5 bases between the two ends. The CDR3 DNA reads TGCAGTGCAGCCCACTATGGCTACACCTTC. Its translation is CSAAHYGYTF.

The chain is built from TRBV5-6 and TRBJ2-6, with unresolved D. The CDR3 runs 15 residues. V dropped 0 bases and J dropped 1 base, with 5 bases sitting between them. In germline, CDR1 is SGHDT, CDR2 YYEEEE. In DNA, the CDR3 is TGTGCCAGCAGCTTGGGGCGATCTGGGGCCAACGTCCTGACTTTC. Its protein product is CASSLGRSGANVLTF.

The V call is TRBV9, the J call TRBJ2-2, with TRBD2 matching over 7 bases. CDR3 length: 16 residues. Trimming removed 0 bases from V and 2 bases from J; junction bases left unmatched: 4. Germline values: CDR1 SGDLS, CDR2 YYNGEE. In DNA form, the CDR3 reads TGTGCCAGCAGCGTAGCTCCGGGGGGAAACACCGGGGAGCTGTTTTTT. Its protein product is CASSVAPGGNTGELFF.

In DNA form, the CDR3 reads TGTGCCAGCAGCTTAGAGGCTAGCGGGGGGGCACTTGAGCAGTTCTTC. It codes for CASSLEASGGALEQFF. The genes are TRBV7-7 and TRBJ2-1; TRBD2 matches at 12 bases. Germline V gene lookup returns CDR1 SSHAT and CDR2 FNYEAQ (reference sequence). CDR3 size: 16 residues. V shed 1 base and J 9 bases; nucleotides not matched to a gene: 7.